This TCR beta chain was sequenced during a study of T cell changes during pregnancy in multiple sclerosis. Method: immunoSEQ multiplex PCR; TCRdb's copy keeps in-frame clones and lacks some. Here the sample spans approximately 74,000 clones, over 80% being singletons. The specimen was peripheral blood, collected before pregnancy. The TCR originated in a female donor with multiple sclerosis, enrolled in a pregnancy study.

CDR3 region: CASSRGTSGTTDTQYF. CDR3 bases: TGTGCCAGCAGCAGAGGGACTAGCGGGACCACAGATACGCAGTATTTT. The rearrangement joins TRBV7-9 to TRBJ2-3, with TRBD2 matching over 13 bases. The CDR3 contains 16 residues. Germline V gene data show CDR1 as SEHNR and CDR2 as FQNEAQ (reference sequence). Germline trimming cut 5 bases from V and 2 bases from J; bases unmatched to any gene: 4.